The sequence of this T cell receptor (beta chain) was determined in a study of control samples from healthy donors and cancer patients. Repertoires were generated with immunoSEQ multiplex PCR, while TCRdb's copy carries only in-frame clones and drops some. The sample includes under 300,000 clones, roughly 87% seen only once; the top ten take roughly 14%. The CDR3 length is 15 residues. Germline-derived CDR1 and CDR2 are SNHLY and FYNNEI. Trimming cost V 5 bases and J 3 bases; bases outside gene matches: 8. The chain links TRBV2 to TRBJ2-3; 7 bases line up with TRBD2. The sample comprised PBMCs. The clonotype comes from an older woman with lung cancer. The CDR3 loop reads CASSTTGLETDTQYF. CDR3 bases: TGTGCCAGCAGTACCACCGGACTAGAAACAGATACGCAGTATTTT.